This T cell receptor (beta chain) was retrieved from a study of T cell changes during pregnancy in multiple sclerosis. Germline V gene lookup returns CDR1 MNHEY and CDR2 SMNVEV (reference sequence). CDR3 length: 18 amino acids. The junction had 11 bases not matched to a gene; V was cut back by 5 bases and J by 6 bases. Only in-frame clones appear in the TCRdb table, and some are missing; sequencing was by immunoSEQ multiplex PCR. In the table there are tens of thousands of clones, 84% of which are singletons. The chain couples TRBV27 to TRBJ2-2, with TRBD2 matching over 14 bases. This sample comprised CD4+ T cells from peripheral blood mononuclear cells, obtained before pregnancy. The sequence derives from a female donor with multiple sclerosis, enrolled in a pregnancy study. CDR3 in DNA: TGTGCCAGCAGTCGAACTCCTAAGACTAGCGGGAGGGCCGGGGAGCTGTTTTTT. Its translation: CASSRTPKTSGRAGELFF.